This record concerns one T cell receptor beta chain sequence. The source of the sample is a study of blood T cell repertoires in COVID-19. Study-wide context: The United States, Italy and Spain were the sources of the acute and convalescent COVID-19 samples. From T cells, B-cell-depleted T cells, or PBMCs came the material, which was cDNA or gDNA.

The V and J ends lost 4 bases and 0 bases respectively, with 10 bases between them. In germline, CDR1 is LGHNA, CDR2 YSLEER. The CDR3 consists of 15 residues. In the study's own analysis: Reference gene primer amplification gave estimated nucleated cell counts. The repertoire was sequenced with immunoSEQ multiplex PCR; TCRdb's copy has only in-frame clones and lacks some. Clonal size and the V and J genes are those of that table, whereas D and trimming came from the DNA. The sample has fewer than 200,000 clones, approximately 80% seen once. One Seattle source followed patients from active infection through their disease course.

The chain couples TRBV4-3 to TRBJ1-3; maybe TRBD1 (5 bases). The receptor was isolated from a woman at least 80 years old with COVID-19, enrolled during active disease. The sequencing sample was made of peripheral blood. The CDR3 DNA sequence: TGCGCCAGCAGCCTCGATGACAGCTCTGGAAACACCATATATTTT. This sequence encodes CASSLDDSSGNTIYF.